The 31 T cell receptor beta chains in this list originate from one sample, sequenced in a study of response to subunit inactivated influenza vaccine. Via MiXCR, TCRdb re-called the RT-PCR reads, giving one row per CDR3 protein. The sample has about 620,000 distinct CDR3 sequences, around 10% seen once. These same records also appear under a second study, on T cells expressing NK-cell markers. From that report: As the method of synthesis, 5'RACE template switching with UMIs yielded TCR beta cDNA.

Sequenced here: PBMCs from blood, sampled on the day of vaccination. Every receptor here comes from a man aged 50 to 59 who received an inactivated influenza vaccine.

This clonotype was found many times. The rearrangement uses TRBV7-9 and TRBJ2-7; D remains ambiguous. The CDR3 is 13 amino acids. Germline V gene lookup returns CDR1 SEHNR and CDR2 FQNEAQ (reference sequence). Trimming stripped 5 bases from V and 3 bases from J, with 11 bases between. As DNA, the CDR3 is TGTGCCAGCAGCAGGGTGAAGAACTACGAGCAGTACTTC. Translated: CASSRVKNYEQYF.

There are a few counts of this clonotype. The rearrangement joins TRBV11-2 to TRBJ2-1, with TRBD2 matching 9 bases. Germline CDR1 SGHAT, CDR2 FQNNGV. V was pared by 6 bases and J by 4 bases, with 7 bases of the junction left unmatched. The CDR3 is 15 amino acids. The CDR3 spells CASSFLAGRYNEQFF. The DNA of the CDR3 is TGTGCCAGCAGTTTCCTAGCGGGAAGGTACAATGAGCAGTTCTTC.

The chain combines TRBV2 with TRBJ2-7; D possibly corresponds to TRBD1 (6 bases). This CDR3 region has 13 residues. Looked up from germline, CDR1 is SNHLY and CDR2 is FYNNEI. Trimming shortened V by 4 bases and J by 1 base, and 8 bases separated the two germline ends. This chain's CDR3 is CASSGTESYEQYF. The CDR3 DNA follows: TGTGCCAGCAGTGGGACAGAGTCCTACGAGCAGTACTTC.

This clonotype has ten or more counts. The V call is TRBV5-5, the J call TRBJ2-3; 7 bases match TRBD2. After removal of 0 bases from V and 6 bases from J, the junction contained 7 bases not matched to a gene. Germline values: CDR1 SGHKS, CDR2 YYEKEE (reference sequence). This CDR3 is built from 15 residues. The CDR3 is CASSLVLAVYDTQYF. The CDR3 DNA reads as TGTGCCAGCAGCTTGGTGCTAGCGGTGTATGATACGCAGTATTTT.

This chain uses TRBV9 with TRBJ2-7, with D uncertain. V was shortened by 0 bases and J by 0 bases, with 7 bases between the two germline ends. The CDR3 is made up of 14 amino acids. Germline assignment: CDR1 SGDLS and CDR2 YYNGEE. The CDR3 DNA is TGTGCCAGCAGCGTAGATCTCATCTCCTACGAGCAGTACTTC. Protein: CASSVDLISYEQYF.

This clonotype has more than one count but fewer than ten. The chain uses TRBV20-1 and TRBJ2-5; 10 positions match TRBD2. The junction had 6 bases not matched to a gene; V was cut back by 1 base and J by 4 bases. The CDR3 covers 15 residues. Germline lookup yields CDR1 DFQATT and CDR2 SNEGSKA (reference sequence). The DNA for the CDR3 is TGCAGTGCTAGAGGCGGACTAGCGGAGGGAGAGACCCAGTACTTC. Encoded protein: CSARGGLAEGETQYF.

This clonotype has a handful of counts. The chain links TRBV5-1 to TRBJ2-3; 7 nucleotides line up with TRBD2. Unmatched junction bases numbered 6, after V lost 5 bases and J lost 3 bases. The CDR3 extends over 14 amino acids. CDR1 is SGHRS and CDR2 is YFSETQ in the germline V gene. The CDR3 DNA is TGCGCCAGCAGACCGGGGGGAGGTACAGATACGCAGTATTTT. It codes for CASRPGGGTDTQYF.

This clonotype was counted between two and nine times. This sequence joins TRBV6-5 and TRBJ2-2, with D possibly TRBD2 on 6 matching bases. CDR1 MNHEY and CDR2 SVGAGI come from the germline V gene. Trimming took off 7 bases at V and 4 bases at J, with 13 bases between the two ends. The CDR3 sequence is 14 residues long. Here the CDR3 DNA reads TGTGCCAGCACGTTTGGGGGACTCACCGGGGAGCTGTTTTTT. It is translated as CASTFGGLTGELFF.

This clonotype was seen a few times. The chain uses TRBV7-8 and TRBJ1-3; maybe TRBD1 (5 bases). The V gene lost 0 bases and the J gene lost 8 bases, with 17 bases spanning the gap. The CDR3 is 16 residues long. CDR1 is SGHVS, CDR2 FQNEAQ, per germline. The CDR3, as DNA: TGTGCCAGCAGCTTAGCCGGGACGCCCGCGAGGGACACCATATATTTT. Its translation is CASSLAGTPARDTIYF. The whole variable domain, remainder taken from reference TRBV7-8 and TRBJ1-3, is GAGVSQSPRYKVAKRGQDVALRCDPISGHVSLFWYQQALGQGPEFLTYFQNEAQLDKSGLPSDRFFAERPEGSVSTLKIQRTQQEDSAVYLCASSLAGTPARDTIYFGEGSWLTVV.

This clonotype showed up many times. This chain connects TRBV5-1 to TRBJ2-1; TRBD2 aligns across 7 bases. CDR3 length: 16 residues. Germline V gene lookup returns CDR1 SGHRS and CDR2 YFSETQ. J gave up 3 bases and V 2 bases, and 8 bases lay outside the gene matches. CDR3 residues: CASSFGDSGVYNEQFF. CDR3 nucleotides: TGCGCCAGCAGCTTCGGAGACAGCGGGGTCTACAATGAGCAGTTCTTC.

This clonotype came up many times. CDR3 nucleotides: TGTGCCAGTAGTATTGCCGCGGCTCGCGAGCAGTACTTC. This encodes CASSIAAAREQYF. The J gene is TRBJ2-7, the V gene TRBV19; D is undetermined. This CDR3 has 13 residues. Germline V lookup: CDR1 LNHDA, CDR2 SQIVND (reference sequence). Trimming stripped 3 bases from V and 6 bases from J, with 12 bases between.

This clonotype was counted only a few times. The rearrangement joins TRBV19 to TRBJ1-2, with 8 bases aligning to TRBD1. The CDR3 sequence is 15 residues long. V dropped 1 base and J dropped 9; count of bases not matched to a gene: 10. Germline CDR1 LNHDA, CDR2 SQIVND (reference sequence). Here the CDR3 DNA reads TGTGCCAGTAGTATAGCCGGGACAGGCAATCGACGCTACACCTTC. Protein sequence: CASSIAGTGNRRYTF.

The sample holds many counts of this clonotype. V is TRBV5-1 and J is TRBJ2-7, with a tentative D call TRBD2 (6 bases). CDR1 is SGHRS, CDR2 YFSETQ, per germline. V shed 4 bases and J shed 6 bases, with 8 bases lying between them. The CDR3 length is 11 residues. The DNA of the CDR3 is TGCGCCAGCAGCGGAGGGCTCGAGCAGTACTTC. Amino acids: CASSGGLEQYF. The entire variable domain, with the rest obtained from reference TRBV5-1 and TRBJ2-7, is as follows: KAGVTQTPRYLIKTRGQQVTLSCSPISGHRSVSWYQQTPGQGLQFLFEYFSETQRNKGNFPGRFSGRQFSNSRSEMNVSTLELGDSALYLCASSGGLEQYFGPGTRLTVT.

This clonotype was seen a handful of times. CDR3 DNA: TGTGCCACCAGTCAGAACAGGGTTTCGAGAGATACGCAGTATTTT. Translation gives CATSQNRVSRDTQYF. This chain links TRBV24-1 with TRBJ2-3, with a tentative D call TRBD1 (6 bases). Trimming stripped 6 bases from V and 5 bases from J, with 17 bases between. The length of the CDR3 is 15 residues. CDR1 and CDR2 from the germline V gene are KGHDR and SFDVKD.

This clonotype was counted between two and nine times. This chain joins TRBV7-3 and TRBJ2-1, with 10 bases lining up with TRBD2. Germline V gene data show CDR1 as SGHTA and CDR2 as FQGTGA. The CDR3 consists of 19 residues. V lost 5 bases to trimming and J lost 0 bases; unmatched junction nucleotides: 13. The CDR3 nucleotides are TGTGCCAGCAGCACAATCGGACTAGCGGCGGATAGCTCCTACAATGAGCAGTTCTTC. This sequence encodes CASSTIGLAADSSYNEQFF.

This clonotype was counted many times. This sequence joins TRBV4-2 and TRBJ2-7; 7 bases match TRBD1. V shed 4 bases, J shed 0 bases, and the junction held 6 bases outside the gene matches. Germline CDR1 LGHNA, CDR2 YNFKEQ. The CDR3 contains 15 residues. CDR3: CASSREGGSSYEQYF. The CDR3, as DNA: TGTGCCAGCAGCCGAGAAGGGGGCAGCTCCTACGAGCAGTACTTC.

The chain is built from TRBV11-2 and TRBJ2-2; D perhaps matches TRBD1 (5 bases). This CDR3 has 17 amino acids. Trimming took off 3 bases at V and 6 bases at J, with 20 bases between the two ends. The germline V gene has CDR1 SGHAT and CDR2 FQNNGV. The CDR3 nucleotides read TGTGCCAGCAGCTTGTATACGGGCTTCCAGGGTGCCGGGGAGCTGTTTTTT. Its translation: CASSLYTGFQGAGELFF.

This clonotype was detected ten times or more. V is TRBV2 and J is TRBJ2-2; D is tentatively TRBD1 or TRBD2 (5 bases each). The CDR3 is 18 amino acids. The V gene's germline CDR1 is SNHLY and CDR2 FYNNEI. Trimming stripped 3 bases from V and 0 bases from J, with 17 bases between. CDR3 protein: CASSEGWGWSANTGELFF. The CDR3 region has the DNA TGTGCCAGCAGTGAGGGCTGGGGGTGGTCCGCGAACACCGGGGAGCTGTTTTTT.

This clonotype was detected only a few times. The rearrangement joins TRBV18 to TRBJ1-3, with D possibly matching TRBD1 (6 bases). V was clipped by 2 bases and J by 0 bases, with 11 bases between them. Germline V gene data show CDR1 as KGHSH and CDR2 as LQKENI. This CDR3 contains 16 residues. Here the CDR3 reads CASSPGGSHSGNTIYF. The CDR3 coding sequence is TGTGCCAGCTCACCAGGGGGCTCCCACTCTGGAAACACCATATATTTT.

This clonotype was counted a few times. The chain carries TRBV20-1 and TRBJ2-5; D may match TRBD1 or TRBD2 (6 bases each). Germline CDR1 and CDR2: DFQATT and SNEGSKA (reference sequence). This CDR3 region has 14 residues. The germline V and J ends were trimmed by 6 bases and 5 bases, with 19 bases remaining between them. CDR3 sequence: CSAPGGGRRETQYF. For the CDR3, the DNA is TGCAGTGCACCAGGAGGGGGGCGGCGTGAGACCCAGTACTTC.

A few counts support this clonotype. V and J are TRBV3-1 and TRBJ1-1; TRBD1 might be the D (6 bases). The CDR3 loop spans 12 amino acids. The germline V gene encodes CDR1 LGHDT and CDR2 YNNKEL (reference sequence). Trimming removed 7 bases from V and 6 bases from J, with 12 bases in between. The CDR3 bases are TGTGCCAGCACCGGGGGGCAGGCTGAAGCTTTCTTT. Residues: CASTGGQAEAFF. The variable domain in full, completed from reference TRBV3-1 and TRBJ1-1, reads DTAVSQTPKYLVTQMGNDKSIKCEQNLGHDTMYWYKQDSKKFLKIMFSYNNKELIINETVPNRFSPKSPDKAHLNLHINSLELGDSAVYFCASTGGQAEAFFGQGTRLTVV.

This clonotype has more than one count but fewer than ten. The chain uses TRBV10-3 and TRBJ1-1; 7 bases line up with TRBD1. In germline, CDR1 is ENHRY, CDR2 SYGVKD. J gave up 5 bases and V 4 bases, and 7 bases lay outside the gene matches. The CDR3 consists of 14 residues. As DNA, the CDR3 is TGTGCCATCAGTGGATACCAGACAGGGACTGAAGCTTTCTTT. This gives the protein CAISGYQTGTEAFF.

This clonotype was seen more than once but under ten times. The chain combines TRBV11-1 with TRBJ2-4; TRBD2 matches 13 bases. Germline V gives CDR1 SGHAT, CDR2 FQDESV (reference sequence). The CDR3 loop spans 20 amino acids. V shed 5 bases and J 7 bases; nucleotides not matched to a gene: 20. The DNA for the CDR3 is TGTGCCAGCAGCGTAAGCCGAAGACCACTAGCGGGAGGGGGTCCCAACATTCAGTACTTC. This encodes CASSVSRRPLAGGGPNIQYF.

The table lists this clonotype with a few counts. This chain connects TRBV12-3 or TRBV12-4 to TRBJ1-5; D is perhaps TRBD1 (5 bases). The CDR3 has 16 amino acids. Trimming left V 6 bases short and J 6 bases short, with 21 bases between. The CDR3 bases are TGTGCCAGCAGCCACACCCCACTTGAGGGGTCTCAGCCCCAGCATTTT. This gives the protein CASSHTPLEGSQPQHF.

This clonotype has a handful of counts. The chain uses TRBV20-1 and TRBJ2-1, with D perhaps TRBD1 (5 bases). The CDR3 has 12 residues. The germline V gene encodes CDR1 DFQATT and CDR2 SNEGSKA (reference sequence). V shed 5 bases and J shed 7 bases, with 12 bases lying between them. CDR3 loop: CSAPDIGNEQFF. The CDR3 DNA follows: TGCAGTGCTCCGGACATAGGAAATGAGCAGTTCTTC.

The chain links TRBV7-2 to TRBJ2-1; 10 positions match TRBD1. V shed 2 bases, J shed 9 bases, and the junction held 4 bases outside the gene matches. The CDR3 totals 14 residues. The germline V gene encodes CDR1 SGHTA and CDR2 FQGNSA. CDR3 residues: CASSLRDRGGEQFF. The CDR3, as DNA: TGTGCCAGCAGCTTAAGGGACAGGGGTGGTGAGCAGTTCTTC.

The V and J genes are TRBV20-1 and TRBJ2-7, with D tentatively TRBD1 (5 bases). V was clipped by 3 bases and J by 2 bases, with 17 bases between them. The CDR3 length is 15 residues. Germline loops: CDR1 DFQATT, CDR2 SNEGSKA (reference sequence). The CDR3 reads CSASGAGDHPYEQYF. In DNA, the CDR3 is TGCAGTGCTAGTGGGGCCGGAGATCATCCCTACGAGCAGTACTTC.

This clonotype came up a few times. The gene calls are TRBV7-9 and TRBJ2-5, with 15 bases matching TRBD2. The CDR3 is made up of 17 amino acids. V was clipped by 5 bases and J by 5 bases; unmatched bases: 9. Per the germline V gene, CDR1 is SEHNR and CDR2 is FQNEAQ (reference sequence). The CDR3 loop reads CASSQGLAGGRGETQYF. In DNA form, the CDR3 reads TGTGCCAGCAGCCAAGGACTAGCGGGAGGGCGAGGGGAGACCCAGTACTTC.

This clonotype was recorded a few times. The chain joins TRBV5-1 to TRBJ1-1; the D gene is possibly TRBD1 (6 bases). The CDR3 loop spans 15 amino acids. Germline loops: CDR1 SGHRS, CDR2 YFSETQ. Trimming left V 4 bases short and J 0 bases short, with 13 bases between. CDR3 sequence: CASSVGATVNTEAFF. In DNA form, the CDR3 reads TGCGCCAGCAGCGTGGGGGCGACAGTGAACACTGAAGCTTTCTTT.

In its sample, this clonotype was seen a few times. V gene TRBV6-2 or TRBV6-3 combines with J gene TRBJ1-5; D not resolved. V gave up 5 bases and J gave up 7 bases, with 18 bases separating them. The CDR3 has 15 amino acids. Per germline, CDR1 MNHEY and CDR2 SVGEGT. The CDR3 nucleotides read TGTGCCAGCAGTCAAATAGCCGGCTTTTGGCAGCCCCAGCATTTT. This translates into CASSQIAGFWQPQHF.

This sequence joins TRBV11-2 and TRBJ1-2; TRBD1 matches 8 bases. The CDR3 is 14 amino acids. Germline CDR1 and CDR2: SGHAT and FQNNGV. With 5 bases clipped from V and 6 bases from J, the junction kept 8 bases outside the gene matches. CDR3 in amino acids: CASSDGQGRNGYTF. The CDR3 DNA reads TGTGCCAGCAGCGACGGACAGGGAAGAAATGGCTACACCTTC.